The following is a T cell receptor (beta chain) sequence with its context. Its antigen remains unknown. The data were obtained in a study of PD-L1 blockade in urothelial cancer. Turning to the study itself: Intravenous atezolizumab, 1,200 mg every 3 weeks, was begun by patients in the mid-2010s. Before enrollment, 0 to 3 chemotherapy regimens had been given to patients. Study-wide results and limits: Patients with below-median pretreatment blood clonality survived longer.

Germline CDR1 and CDR2: MNHEY and SMNVEV (reference sequence). V lost 9 bases and J lost 7; bases outside the gene matches: 5. The CDR3 runs 13 residues. The repertoire was sequenced with immunoSEQ multiplex PCR; TCRdb's copy has only in-frame clones and lacks some. This table has about 110,000 clones, 80% to 95% appearing once. Noted time point: peripheral blood 6 weeks after treatment start. The origin of this receptor is a man aged 60 to 69 with urothelial cancer. The chain carries TRBV27 and TRBJ1-4, with TRBD1 matching over 10 bases. The sequenced sample was PBMCs, obtained around atezolizumab (anti-PD-L1) treatment. CDR3 amino acids: CASSGTGVEKLFF. In DNA form, the CDR3 reads TGTGCCAGTAGCGGGACAGGGGTTGAAAAACTGTTTTTT.